This TCR beta chain was obtained from a study of blood T cell repertoires in COVID-19 (dated by TCRdb to the early 2020s). For the wider study: Collaborator samples came from the United States, Italy and Spain and covered acute and convalescent phases of COVID-19. The material from the prospective study consisted of cDNA or gDNA derived from T cells, B-cell-depleted T cells, or PBMCs. Subjects who had been exposed to COVID-19, were actively infected with it, or had recovered from it provided the deeply sampled blood TCRbeta repertoires that made up the dataset. The repertoires were made available in a free public database intended to serve as a resource for research on the immune response to SARS-CoV-2. The samples were drawn from the first 160 participants of the ongoing ImmuneRACE study and from 1,254 subjects provided by 6 global collaborators. Nearly every sample came with metadata listing a de-identified subject ID, COVID-19 status, age in years and sex. Where available, HLA class I and class II types were taken from metadata supplied by the sample provider and were not determined by assay-based typing. The full study reports these points: The quantity of clinical and demographic metadata differed by source and by participant and was supplied without curation.

This clone was found once. The specificity of this receptor is unknown. No base quality information exists; no much larger clone differs at one position. Collaborating institutions collected whole blood in K2EDTA tubes following their own protocols. Collaborator samples were shipped for TCRbeta analysis as frozen whole blood, isolated PBMCs, or DNA extracted from either sample type. TCRbeta CDR3 regions were amplified from genomic DNA by means of the immunoSEQ Assay, a bias-controlled multiplex PCR. As for the authors' bioinformatics: Within the assay, amplification of reference gene primers was used to estimate how many nucleated cells each sample contained. Sequence reads were collapsed and filtered to measure the absolute abundance of every unique TCRbeta CDR3 rearrangement. For each sample, productive Simpson clonality was calculated by taking the square root of Simpson's diversity index across productive rearrangements. TCRdb provides this immuneACCESS table in a form limited to in-frame rearrangements. Some clones are lacking; in checked studies, under half of them reflect an unresolved V gene, and why the rest are absent is not known. Clone size and the V and J calls come from that table; the DNA yielded D and trimming. Here the sample has under 200,000 clones; roughly 91% occur a single time. Approximately 5.6% of the sample belongs to the ten largest clones.

Specimen: peripheral blood. The TCR originated in a man between 40 and 49 years old with active or convalescent COVID-19.

CDR3 sequence: CASSGGWSEVHGYTF. The sequenced DNA is TGTGCCAGCAGCGGGGGTTGGAGTGAGGTTCACGGCTACACCTTC. The V and J segments used are TRBV25-1 and TRBJ1-2; matching of 5 bases hints at TRBD1 as the D gene. V was cut back by 6 bases and J by 8 bases, leaving a gap of 22 bases between them. Reading from cysteine to phenylalanine, the CDR3 counts 15 amino acids. Only CDR3 DNA remains: 45 bases, in frame from the first base. From a lookup of the germline V gene, CDR1 and CDR2 are MGHDK and SYGVNS.